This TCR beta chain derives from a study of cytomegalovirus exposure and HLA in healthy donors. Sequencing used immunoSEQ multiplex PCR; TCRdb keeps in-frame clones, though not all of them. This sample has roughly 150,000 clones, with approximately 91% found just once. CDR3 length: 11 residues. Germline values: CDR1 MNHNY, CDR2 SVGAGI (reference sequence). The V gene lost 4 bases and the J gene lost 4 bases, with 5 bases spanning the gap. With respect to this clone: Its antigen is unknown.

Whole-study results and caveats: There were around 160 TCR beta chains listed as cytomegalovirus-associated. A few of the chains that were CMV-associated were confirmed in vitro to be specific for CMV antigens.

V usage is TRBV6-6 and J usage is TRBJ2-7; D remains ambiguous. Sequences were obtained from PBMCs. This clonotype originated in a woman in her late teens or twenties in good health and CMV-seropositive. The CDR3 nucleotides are TGTGCCAGCAGTTCACGGTACGAGCAGTACTTC. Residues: CASSSRYEQYF.